This T cell receptor (beta chain) emerged from a study of T cell changes during pregnancy in multiple sclerosis. This clone was counted a single time. TCRdb's table, derived via immunoSEQ multiplex PCR, lists solely in-frame clones and lacks some. The repertoire holds approximately 70,000 clones, with just under 95% as singletons. The TCR was taken from a female donor with multiple sclerosis, enrolled in a pregnancy study. The material was peripheral blood, obtained in the second trimester of pregnancy.

CDR3 protein: CASSVRDTSYEQYF. CDR3 DNA: TGTGCCAGTAGTGTCCGGGACACTTCCTACGAGCAGTACTTC. The chain is built from TRBV19 and TRBJ2-7, with a possible D match to TRBD1 (6 bases). Germline-derived CDR1 and CDR2 are LNHDA and SQIVND (reference sequence). Trimming removed 5 bases at V and 1 base at J, with 12 bases between. This CDR3 contains 14 residues.